The 7 T cell receptor beta chains below all came from one sample that was sequenced in a study of T cell responses to AZD1222 COVID-19 vaccine (dated by TCRdb to about 2021). According to the study, the label for this sample's time point signals: baseline before first vaccination. Libraries came from the immunoSEQ multiplex PCR assay. TCRdb mirrors the immuneACCESS table, restricted to in-frame sequences. Some clones are absent from its copies; in checked studies, under half trace to an unresolved V gene, and the reason for the others is unknown. This sample gives about 130,000 clones in total; over 85% of them show up just once. The ten biggest clones cover 1.9% of the sample. The specimen comprised peripheral blood, sampled on day 0 of AZD1222 vaccination. The source is an adult in good health.

V is TRBV28 and J is TRBJ1-1, with 12 bases that match TRBD1. The germline CDR1 and CDR2 sequences are MDHEN and SYDVKM. The CDR3 sequence is 16 residues long. V was clipped by 8 bases and J by 4 bases; unmatched bases: 11. The DNA of the CDR3 is TGTGCCAGCCGGGGACAGGGGGCATTAAGGGGCACTGAAGCTTTCTTT. Translated: CASRGQGALRGTEAFF. The whole variable domain, filled in from reference TRBV28 and TRBJ1-1, reads DVKVTQSSRYLVKRTGEKVFLECVQDMDHENMFWYRQDPGLGLRLIYFSYDVKMKEKGDIPEGYSVSREKKERFSLILESASTNQTSMYLCASRGQGALRGTEAFFGQGTRLTVV.

The rearrangement joins TRBV19 to TRBJ2-2; D is perhaps TRBD1 or TRBD2 (5 bases each). Germline V lookup: CDR1 LNHDA, CDR2 SQIVND (reference sequence). Trimming removed 4 bases from V and 5 bases from J, with 11 bases in between. The CDR3 extends over 14 amino acids. The CDR3 region is CASSTARGTGELFF. In nucleotides, the CDR3 is TGTGCCAGTAGTACGGCGAGGGGTACCGGGGAGCTGTTTTTT.

This chain uses TRBV28 with TRBJ1-5; D is perhaps TRBD1 (5 bases). The V end was cut by 6 bases, the J end by 5 bases, with 14 bases between. Germline lookup yields CDR1 MDHEN and CDR2 SYDVKM. The CDR3 is 14 amino acids. DNA for the CDR3: TGTGCCAGCAGACCCCCCAGGGAGGATCAGCCCCAGCATTTT. This sequence encodes CASRPPREDQPQHF.

The chain joins TRBV10-1 to TRBJ1-1; tentatively, D is TRBD1 (5 bases). CDR1 and CDR2 from the germline V gene are WNHNN and SYGVQD (reference sequence). Trimming removed 9 bases at V and 1 base at J, with 18 bases between. The CDR3 is made up of 15 amino acids. The CDR3 DNA sequence: TGCGCCAGGGTAAAAAGAGGGGTTTCGAACACTGAAGCTTTCTTT. It translates to CARVKRGVSNTEAFF.

The J gene is TRBJ2-7, the V gene TRBV9; weak D call: TRBD1 (5 bases). Germline V lookup: CDR1 SGDLS, CDR2 YYNGEE. Trimming shortened V by 0 bases and J by 4 bases, and 11 bases separated the two germline ends. The CDR3 sequence is 14 residues long. Here the CDR3 reads CASSVADSSYEQYF. CDR3 nucleotide sequence: TGTGCCAGCAGCGTAGCTGACAGCTCTTACGAGCAGTACTTC.

The chain joins TRBV27 to TRBJ1-2; 8 nucleotides line up with TRBD1. There are 15 residues in the CDR3. J lost 4 bases, V lost 5 bases, and 9 bases had no gene match. Germline V gene lookup returns CDR1 MNHEY and CDR2 SMNVEV (reference sequence). The CDR3: CASSPSDRAGYGYTF. The DNA of the CDR3 is TGTGCCAGCAGTCCCTCGGACAGGGCGGGCTATGGCTACACCTTC.

The V and J genes are TRBV7-3 and TRBJ2-1, with TRBD1 matching 8 bases. Germline V gene sequence: CDR1 SGHTA, CDR2 FQGTGA. Unmatched junction bases numbered 9, after V lost 6 bases and J lost 8 bases. CDR3 length: 14 amino acids. CDR3 sequence (DNA): TGTGCCAGCAGTTCAGGACAGGGAGTGGATGAGCAGTTCTTC. Translating it yields CASSSGQGVDEQFF.